These T cell receptor beta chains were read from a single sample in a study of cytomegalovirus exposure and HLA in healthy donors. Sequencing used immunoSEQ multiplex PCR; TCRdb keeps in-frame clones, though not all of them. The repertoire holds approximately 190,000 clones, with over 75% as singletons. The specimen was PBMCs. The receptor source for this set is a man aged 35 to 55 in good health and CMV-seropositive. Both conserved end residues are part of each CDR3. The D gene is left open where the match is weak. Rows may omit the clone size; those that give it use once, few, many or a size class.

D,size,J,V,CDR3,DNA
NA,few,TRBJ2-7,TRBV29-1,CSVVGGVYEQYF,TGCAGCGTTGTAGGCGGAGTATACGAGCAGTACTTC
TRBD1,NA,TRBJ2-5,TRBV5-8,CASSLGRQGSSETQYF,TGTGCCAGCAGCTTGGGCCGACAGGGGTCGTCGGAGACCCAGTACTTC
NA,few,TRBJ2-2,TRBV27,CASKPGLNTGELFF,TGTGCCAGCAAGCCAGGGCTAAACACCGGGGAGCTGTTTTTT
NA,NA,TRBJ1-2,TRBV4-3,CASSQDRGPYGYTF,TGCGCCAGCAGCCAAGACCGGGGTCCCTATGGCTACACCTTC
NA,NA,TRBJ2-7,TRBV18,CASSPPAGDEQYF,TGTGCCAGCTCACCACCCGCAGGGGACGAGCAGTACTTC
NA,once,TRBJ1-2,TRBV4-3,CASSQNTGGGGYTF,TGCGCCAGCAGCCAAAACACCGGGGGTGGTGGCTACACCTTC
TRBD1,NA,TRBJ2-1,TRBV5-8,CASRLRTGTGGNEQFF,TGTGCCAGCAGACTTAGGACCGGGACAGGGGGGAATGAGCAGTTCTTC
NA,NA,TRBJ1-3,TRBV30,CAWTGSGNTIYF,TGTGCCTGGACGGGCTCTGGAAACACCATATATTTT
TRBD2,NA,TRBJ2-7,TRBV4-2,CASSLGTSGHEQYF,TGTGCCAGCAGCTTGGGGACTAGCGGCCACGAGCAGTACTTC
NA,NA,TRBJ1-2,TRBV6-1,CASSEDDRRANYGYTF,TGTGCCAGCAGTGAGGATGACAGGAGAGCTAACTATGGCTACACCTTC
TRBD2,NA,TRBJ2-7,TRBV9,CASSPGGADEQYF,TGTGCCAGCAGCCCCGGGGGGGCCGACGAGCAGTACTTC
NA,NA,TRBJ1-6,TRBV11-2,CASSPSFRAPLHF,TGTGCCAGCAGCCCAAGCTTTCGGGCACCCCTCCACTTT
TRBD1,few,TRBJ1-2,TRBV23-1,CASSQFGQAPPHNYGYTF,TGCGCCAGCAGTCAGTTCGGACAGGCCCCCCCCCATAACTATGGCTACACCTTC
TRBD1,NA,TRBJ2-7,TRBV5-1,CASSSGQGGYEQYF,TGCGCCAGCAGCTCGGGACAGGGCGGATACGAGCAGTACTTC
NA,NA,TRBJ2-7,TRBV6-5,CASSYRFFLASYEQYF,TGTGCCAGCAGTTACAGGTTCTTCCTAGCTTCCTACGAGCAGTACTTC
TRBD1,NA,TRBJ1-2,TRBV19,CASSAGTGDGYTF,TGTGCCAGTAGTGCAGGGACAGGCGACGGCTACACCTTC
NA,NA,TRBJ1-2,TRBV12-5,CASGLGQPYGYTF,TGTGCTAGTGGTTTGGGACAGCCCTATGGCTACACCTTC
TRBD1,NA,TRBJ2-7,TRBV5-1,CASSLQGDEQYF,TGCGCCAGCAGCCTACAGGGGGACGAGCAGTACTTC
NA,NA,TRBJ2-7,TRBV7-2,CASSPDAYEQYF,TGTGCCAGCAGCCCAGATGCCTACGAGCAGTACTTC
TRBD1,NA,TRBJ1-2,TRBV7-9,CASSLDRTGLARRDGYTF,TGTGCCAGCAGCTTAGATAGGACAGGGCTGGCGCGACGGGATGGCTACACCTTC
TRBD1,NA,TRBJ1-2,TRBV9,CASSQGQGGYGYTF,TGTGCCAGCAGCCAAGGACAGGGAGGCTATGGCTACACCTTC
TRBD1,NA,TRBJ2-7,TRBV9,CASSVTVQGTGLYEQYF,TGTGCCAGCAGCGTCACGGTTCAGGGGACAGGGTTGTACGAGCAGTACTTC
NA,NA,TRBJ1-1,TRBV12-5,CASGLVQASNTEAFF,TGTGCTAGTGGTTTGGTACAGGCCTCGAACACTGAAGCTTTCTTT
NA,NA,TRBJ2-5,TRBV28,CASSSPSTGETQYF,TGTGCCAGCAGTTCCCCAAGTACCGGAGAGACCCAGTACTTC
NA,NA,TRBJ2-7,TRBV14,CASSRAGPFSYEQYF,TGTGCCAGCAGCAGAGCAGGGCCGTTCTCCTACGAGCAGTACTTC
TRBD2,NA,TRBJ2-2,TRBV19,CASSQTLAGAVNTGELFF,TGTGCCAGTAGTCAGACACTAGCGGGGGCCGTGAACACCGGGGAGCTGTTTTTT
TRBD2,few,TRBJ2-1,TRBV9,CASSVGVGGEAEQFF,TGTGCCAGCAGCGTAGGGGTCGGGGGGGAAGCTGAGCAGTTCTTC
TRBD1,NA,TRBJ2-4,TRBV7-9,CASSLGTGIKNIQYF,TGTGCCAGCAGCTTAGGGACAGGGATTAAAAACATTCAGTACTTC
TRBD2,NA,TRBJ2-7,TRBV7-9,CASSLDVAGGFYEQYF,TGTGCCAGCAGCTTAGATGTGGCGGGAGGATTCTACGAGCAGTACTTC
TRBD2,NA,TRBJ2-7,TRBV19,CASSLTGGIDEQYF,TGTGCCAGTAGCCTCACGGGAGGGATCGACGAGCAGTACTTC
NA,few,TRBJ2-5,TRBV5-1,CASSLNHGAETQYF,TGCGCCAGCAGCCTGAACCATGGTGCGGAGACCCAGTACTTC
TRBD2,NA,TRBJ2-7,TRBV11-2,CASSLWLAGDSYEQYF,TGTGCCAGCAGCTTATGGCTAGCGGGGGATTCCTACGAGCAGTACTTC
TRBD2,NA,TRBJ2-3,TRBV7-3,CASSLPGSRTSGTQYF,TGTGCCAGCAGCTTACCCGGTAGTAGGACTAGCGGAACGCAGTATTTT
TRBD2,NA,TRBJ2-1,TRBV9,CASSASTSSNNEQFF,TGTGCCAGCAGCGCTTCGACTAGCAGCAACAATGAGCAGTTCTTC
NA,NA,TRBJ2-3,TRBV7-8,CASSLPGTDTQYF,TGTGCCAGCAGCTTACCGGGCACAGATACGCAGTATTTT
TRBD2,NA,TRBJ2-3,TRBV7-2,CASSLALRLAGAFGDTQYF,TGTGCCAGCAGCTTAGCCCTAAGACTAGCGGGGGCGTTCGGAGATACGCAGTATTTT
NA,NA,TRBJ1-2,TRBV7-8,CASSLGHSNYGYTF,TGTGCCAGCAGCCTAGGGCATTCTAACTATGGCTACACCTTC
NA,few,TRBJ2-7,TRBV6-5,CASSYTSGPPRNEQYF,TGTGCCAGCAGTTACACTTCTGGTCCGCCTAGGAACGAGCAGTACTTC
NA,once,TRBJ2-3,TRBV9,CASSPPPGRDTQYF,TGTGCCAGCAGCCCCCCTCCCGGGAGAGATACGCAGTATTTT
NA,NA,TRBJ1-1,TRBV28,CASRRQGLLSTEAFF,TGTGCCAGCAGACGCCAGGGATTGCTGAGCACTGAAGCTTTCTTT
NA,NA,TRBJ2-5,TRBV13,CASSPPEGEVSETQYF,TGTGCCAGCAGCCCGCCGGAAGGGGAGGTATCAGAGACCCAGTACTTC
TRBD1,NA,TRBJ2-7,TRBV30,CAWRTGGPYEQYF,TGTGCCTGGAGGACAGGGGGCCCCTACGAGCAGTACTTC
NA,NA,TRBJ2-7,TRBV7-9,CASSTGFYEQYF,TGTGCCAGCAGCACAGGCTTCTACGAGCAGTACTTC
TRBD1,NA,TRBJ1-2,TRBV30,CAWRPTGKDGYTF,TGTGCCTGGAGGCCGACAGGGAAAGATGGCTACACCTTC
NA,NA,TRBJ1-1,TRBV14,CASSQVRVSAEAFF,TGTGCCAGCAGCCAAGTACGGGTTTCGGCTGAAGCTTTCTTT